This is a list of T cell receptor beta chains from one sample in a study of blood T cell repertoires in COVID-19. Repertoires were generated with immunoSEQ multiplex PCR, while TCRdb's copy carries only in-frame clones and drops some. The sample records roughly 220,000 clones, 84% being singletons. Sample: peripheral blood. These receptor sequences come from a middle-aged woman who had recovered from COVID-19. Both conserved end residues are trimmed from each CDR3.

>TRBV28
ASSVQGTGHYGYT
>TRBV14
ASSSRPLSSASRETQY
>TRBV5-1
ASSTRVGQPQH
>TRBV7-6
ASSPGGGYTGELF
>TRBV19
ASRKGQGNTGELF
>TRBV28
ASSFRQGNTDTQY
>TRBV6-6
ASSFQGWETQY
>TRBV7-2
ASSLGQNYGYT
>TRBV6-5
ASSYGTPNTEAF
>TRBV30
AWSGTARNEQY
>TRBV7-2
ASSPGPGSPVYGYT
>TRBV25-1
ASSSSNSPLH
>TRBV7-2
ASSLGPNLIGGYGYT
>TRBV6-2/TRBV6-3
ASSTFDRTAVGANVLT
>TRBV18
ASSPPATTDTQY
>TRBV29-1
SVNRVEDYYGYT
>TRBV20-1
SASGPVAKLF
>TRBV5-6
ASSSSGFEETQY
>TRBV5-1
ASSDDPGQRLGYT
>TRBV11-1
ASSPDRGEAF
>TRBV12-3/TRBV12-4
ASSRGGELF
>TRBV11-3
ASSLGRGRETQY
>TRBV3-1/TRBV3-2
ASSQRGQIQETQY
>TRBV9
ASSTQTGTGNEKLF
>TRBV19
ASSPSGTMTPYEQY
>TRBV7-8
ASSYSAYEQY
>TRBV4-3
ASSQVAEFSNQPQH
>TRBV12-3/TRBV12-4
ASSRDRGGQY
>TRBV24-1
ATSDPQVPGTGELF
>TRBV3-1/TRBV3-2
ASSQAGQGVSYEQY
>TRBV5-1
ASSLAGDSYNEQF
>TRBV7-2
ASSLEVFQGYNEQF
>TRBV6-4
ASRAGGGAQAF
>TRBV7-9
ASSTGGTSREQY
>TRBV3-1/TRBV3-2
ASSPLLRGTGSRSQPQH
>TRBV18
ASSPNQGYNNEQF
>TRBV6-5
ASSQQGLLH
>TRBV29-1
SVRGIAGESTDTQY
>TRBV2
ASTISGGAETQY
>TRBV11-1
ASSLGGGGQPQH
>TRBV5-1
ASRGRDLRHYGYT
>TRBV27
ASTTGRGQPQH
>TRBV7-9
ASSPRQGDTEAF
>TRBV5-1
ASSRLADQETQY
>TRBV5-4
ASSLGSGVNTEAF
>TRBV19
ASSIVTARAGEQY
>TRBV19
ASSIDRRWAGELF